Listed below are T cell receptor beta chains from one sample, sequenced in a study of blood T cell repertoires in COVID-19. Sequencing used immunoSEQ multiplex PCR; TCRdb keeps in-frame clones, though not all of them. The data contain about 81,000 clones, about nine tenths of them singletons. The material sequenced was peripheral blood. Receptors were obtained from a woman between 50 and 59 years old in a cohort sampled during active COVID-19. The CDR3 runs from the conserved cysteine through the conserved F or W. D genes are given only for firm matches. Size is omitted from some rows. Given values are once, few, many or a class for expanded clones.

j_gene: TRBJ2-1; abundance: -; v_gene: TRBV7-9; d_gene: -; CDR3aa: CASSPKSRVSNEQFF; CDR3nt: TGTGCCAGCAGCCCGAAGAGCAGGGTGAGCAATGAGCAGTTCTTC
j_gene: TRBJ1-5; abundance: -; v_gene: TRBV2; d_gene: -; CDR3aa: CASSFTSQPQHF; CDR3nt: TGTGCCAGCAGTTTCACATCTCAGCCCCAGCATTTT
j_gene: TRBJ2-7; abundance: -; v_gene: TRBV5-1; d_gene: TRBD1; CDR3aa: CASSSGQGWYEQYF; CDR3nt: TGCGCCAGCAGCTCGGGACAGGGGTGGTACGAGCAGTACTTC
j_gene: TRBJ2-7; abundance: -; v_gene: TRBV2; d_gene: -; CDR3aa: CASSVIGVEQYF; CDR3nt: TGTGCCAGCAGTGTCATAGGGGTCGAGCAGTACTTC
j_gene: TRBJ2-7; abundance: -; v_gene: TRBV3-1/TRBV3-2; d_gene: TRBD2; CDR3aa: CASSHRVGGRDEQYF; CDR3nt: TGTGCCAGCAGCCATCGAGTTGGCGGGAGAGACGAGCAGTACTTC
j_gene: TRBJ2-7; abundance: -; v_gene: TRBV6-5; d_gene: -; CDR3aa: CASSYSPGLGEQYF; CDR3nt: TGTGCCAGCAGTTACTCACCAGGGTTGGGAGAGCAGTACTTC
j_gene: TRBJ1-2; abundance: -; v_gene: TRBV3-1/TRBV3-2; d_gene: -; CDR3aa: CASSQSHNYGYTF; CDR3nt: TGTGCCAGCAGCCAGAGCCACAACTATGGCTACACCTTC
j_gene: TRBJ2-1; abundance: -; v_gene: TRBV12-5; d_gene: TRBD1; CDR3aa: CASGLQGAQNEQFF; CDR3nt: TGTGCTAGTGGTTTACAGGGGGCGCAAAATGAGCAGTTCTTC
j_gene: TRBJ2-5; abundance: -; v_gene: TRBV7-8; d_gene: TRBD2; CDR3aa: CATAGGTAETQYF; CDR3nt: TGTGCCACCGCGGGGGGGACTGCGGAGACCCAGTACTTC
j_gene: TRBJ2-5; abundance: -; v_gene: TRBV3-1/TRBV3-2; d_gene: -; CDR3aa: CASSQFRDCNNF; CDR3nt: TGTGCCAGCAGCCAATTCCGGGACTGCAACAACTTC
j_gene: TRBJ1-3; abundance: -; v_gene: TRBV2; d_gene: TRBD1; CDR3aa: CASSERAGGRDTIYF; CDR3nt: TGTGCCAGCAGTGAAAGGGCAGGGGGCAGGGACACCATATATTTT
j_gene: TRBJ1-4; abundance: -; v_gene: TRBV20-1; d_gene: TRBD1; CDR3aa: CSASLGTGSLTNEKLFF; CDR3nt: TGCAGTGCTAGTCTCGGGACAGGGAGTTTAACTAATGAAAAACTGTTTTTT
j_gene: TRBJ2-1; abundance: few; v_gene: TRBV6-5; d_gene: TRBD1; CDR3aa: CASSDRANEQFF; CDR3nt: TGTGCCAGCTCGGACAGGGCCAATGAGCAGTTCTTC
j_gene: TRBJ2-7; abundance: -; v_gene: TRBV7-9; d_gene: TRBD2; CDR3aa: CASGRGGGYEQYF; CDR3nt: TGTGCCAGCGGGAGGGGTGGAGGATACGAGCAGTACTTC
j_gene: TRBJ1-6; abundance: -; v_gene: TRBV3-1/TRBV3-2; d_gene: TRBD1; CDR3aa: CASSRGQGSPPYLSPLHF; CDR3nt: TGTGCCAGCAGCCGCGGACAGGGAAGTCCCCCCTATCTTTCACCCCTCCACTTT
j_gene: TRBJ2-6; abundance: -; v_gene: TRBV5-6; d_gene: -; CDR3aa: CASSPRSWGVRSGANVLTF; CDR3nt: TGTGCCAGCAGCCCACGCTCCTGGGGGGTGAGATCTGGGGCCAACGTCCTGACTTTC
j_gene: TRBJ1-2; abundance: many; v_gene: TRBV3-1/TRBV3-2; d_gene: -; CDR3aa: CASSHSGSSGYTF; CDR3nt: TGTGCCAGCAGCCACTCCGGGTCATCGGGCTACACCTTC
j_gene: TRBJ2-7; abundance: -; v_gene: TRBV25-1; d_gene: -; CDR3aa: CASSAYEEQYF; CDR3nt: TGTGCCAGCAGTGCGTACGAGGAGCAGTACTTC
j_gene: TRBJ2-2; abundance: few; v_gene: TRBV9; d_gene: TRBD1; CDR3aa: CASSSGQVSGELFF; CDR3nt: TGTGCCAGCAGCTCCGGACAGGTATCGGGGGAGCTGTTTTTT
j_gene: TRBJ1-3; abundance: -; v_gene: TRBV19; d_gene: -; CDR3aa: CASNSVLPSGNTIYF; CDR3nt: TGTGCCAGTAATTCCGTACTTCCTTCTGGAAACACCATATATTTT
j_gene: TRBJ1-6; abundance: -; v_gene: TRBV30; d_gene: TRBD1; CDR3aa: CACWTGSSYNSPLHF; CDR3nt: TGTGCCTGTTGGACAGGCAGCTCCTATAATTCACCCCTCCACTTT
j_gene: TRBJ1-2; abundance: few; v_gene: TRBV6-1; d_gene: -; CDR3aa: CASSDTGFNYGYTF; CDR3nt: TGTGCCAGCAGTGATACAGGGTTTAACTATGGCTACACCTTC
j_gene: TRBJ2-7; abundance: -; v_gene: TRBV5-1; d_gene: -; CDR3aa: CASSLSAGQGGEQYF; CDR3nt: TGCGCCAGCAGCCTTTCAGCCGGCCAGGGGGGCGAGCAGTACTTC
j_gene: TRBJ2-4; abundance: -; v_gene: TRBV12-2; d_gene: -; CDR3aa: CASRFRGRGRPLAKNIQYF; CDR3nt: TGTGCAAGTCGCTTTCGCGGGAGGGGCCGGCCTTTGGCCAAAAACATTCAGTACTTC
j_gene: TRBJ2-2; abundance: -; v_gene: TRBV11-2; d_gene: -; CDR3aa: CASSLARVVTGELFF; CDR3nt: TGTGCCAGCAGCTTAGCTCGGGTCGTCACCGGGGAGCTGTTTTTT
j_gene: TRBJ2-5; abundance: -; v_gene: TRBV7-2; d_gene: TRBD2; CDR3aa: CASSLLGREGRKTQYF; CDR3nt: TGTGCCAGCAGCTTACTGGGGCGGGAGGGCCGGAAGACCCAGTACTTC
j_gene: TRBJ2-7; abundance: -; v_gene: TRBV28; d_gene: TRBD2; CDR3aa: CASRTSGLRGEQYF; CDR3nt: TGTGCCAGCAGGACTAGCGGGTTGCGAGGCGAGCAGTACTTC
j_gene: TRBJ2-7; abundance: -; v_gene: TRBV5-1; d_gene: TRBD2; CDR3aa: CASSLGLLAGAGEQYF; CDR3nt: TGCGCCAGCAGCTTGGGGCTGCTAGCGGGAGCAGGTGAGCAGTACTTC
j_gene: TRBJ2-3; abundance: -; v_gene: TRBV18; d_gene: -; CDR3aa: CASSPRAGSGTGTQYF; CDR3nt: TGTGCCAGCTCACCACGTGCGGGATCGGGGACCGGTACGCAGTATTTT
j_gene: TRBJ1-2; abundance: -; v_gene: TRBV7-6; d_gene: TRBD1; CDR3aa: CASSPGTGAYGYTF; CDR3nt: TGTGCCAGCAGCCCCGGGACAGGGGCCTATGGCTACACCTTC
j_gene: TRBJ1-5; abundance: -; v_gene: TRBV4-1; d_gene: -; CDR3aa: CASAWRADQPQHF; CDR3nt: TGCGCCAGCGCGTGGAGGGCCGATCAGCCCCAGCATTTT
j_gene: TRBJ1-6; abundance: -; v_gene: TRBV30; d_gene: -; CDR3aa: CAWAQQINNSPLHF; CDR3nt: TGTGCCTGGGCCCAACAGATAAATAATTCACCCCTCCACTTT
j_gene: TRBJ2-7; abundance: -; v_gene: TRBV5-5; d_gene: -; CDR3aa: CASSLGPPGQDYEQYF; CDR3nt: TGTGCCAGCAGCTTGGGCCCCCCGGGACAAGACTACGAGCAGTACTTC
j_gene: TRBJ2-5; abundance: -; v_gene: TRBV28; d_gene: TRBD1; CDR3aa: CASSSTGFEVGTQYF; CDR3nt: TGTGCCAGCAGTTCGACAGGGTTTGAGGTGGGGACCCAGTACTTC
j_gene: TRBJ2-2; abundance: -; v_gene: TRBV14; d_gene: -; CDR3aa: CASSQVRVENTGELFF; CDR3nt: TGTGCCAGCAGCCAAGTGAGGGTCGAGAACACCGGGGAGCTGTTTTTT
j_gene: TRBJ1-1; abundance: once; v_gene: TRBV7-9; d_gene: TRBD1; CDR3aa: CASSSEGQGEAFF; CDR3nt: TGTGCCAGCAGCTCCGAAGGACAGGGAGAAGCTTTCTTT
j_gene: TRBJ1-6; abundance: -; v_gene: TRBV5-1; d_gene: TRBD1; CDR3aa: CASSLTQGANSPLHF; CDR3nt: TGCGCCAGCAGCTTGACCCAGGGGGCGAATTCACCCCTCCACTTT
j_gene: TRBJ2-7; abundance: -; v_gene: TRBV19; d_gene: -; CDR3aa: CASRISTGPNYEQYF; CDR3nt: TGTGCCAGTAGGATATCAACAGGACCAAACTACGAGCAGTACTTC
j_gene: TRBJ1-1; abundance: -; v_gene: TRBV19; d_gene: -; CDR3aa: CASTTTGRGTEAFF; CDR3nt: TGTGCCAGCACTACTACAGGTCGCGGCACTGAAGCTTTCTTT
j_gene: TRBJ2-1; abundance: -; v_gene: TRBV5-8; d_gene: TRBD2; CDR3aa: CASSLAGLHEQFF; CDR3nt: TGTGCCAGCAGCTTAGCGGGGCTCCATGAGCAGTTCTTC